This TCR beta chain was identified in a study of neoadjuvant anti-PD-1 for oral cavity cancer. About this clone itself: As yet, its antigen is unknown.

The germline CDR1 and CDR2 sequences are ENHRY and SYGVKD. V was clipped by 8 bases and J by 2 bases, with 10 bases between them. The CDR3 is made up of 12 amino acids. General observations from the study: Higher pretreatment Treg/Th17 ratios tracked higher pretreatment blood clonality. Non-responders to neoadjuvant nivolumab had significantly more clonal PBMC T cells than responders.

Sequencing used immunoSEQ multiplex PCR; TCRdb keeps in-frame clones, though not all of them. The sample has 14,000 or so clones; around 70% are singletons. The time point: after neoadjuvant nivolumab, at surgical resection. These oral cavity squamous cell carcinomas were HPV-negative and locally advanced. The sequence derives from a person aged 40 to 85 with oral cavity squamous cell carcinoma. The gene calls are TRBV10-3 and TRBJ2-7; tentatively, D is TRBD2 (5 bases). The input for sequencing was PBMCs, taken after nivolumab (anti-PD-1) treatment. The CDR3 sequence is CAIGGPAYEQYF. DNA for the CDR3: TGTGCCATCGGCGGGCCCGCCTACGAGCAGTACTTC.